This T cell receptor (beta chain) stems from a study of early T cells in non-severe SARS-CoV-2 infection. This clonotype occurred many times. V lost 5 bases to trimming and J lost 4 bases, with 12 bases between them. There are 14 residues in the CDR3. In the library, individual cDNA molecules carried attached unique molecular identifiers. TCRdb re-analysed the 5' RACE reads in MiXCR, keeping a single row per CDR3 protein. The data hold tens of thousands of distinct CDR3 sequences, with approximately 6.2% observed a single time. Material: whole blood. This sequence joins TRBV12-3 or TRBV12-4 and TRBJ1-5; D may be TRBD1 (6 bases). The TCR originated in an adult who was a healthcare worker with PCR-confirmed SARS-CoV-2 infection or an uninfected control (not recorded which). The CDR3 DNA reads as TGTGCCAGCAGTCTCGGACAGAATAATCAGCCCCAGCATTTT. Translated, it gives CASSLGQNNQPQHF.